This T cell receptor (beta chain) was captured in a study of breast tumors, draining lymph nodes, adjacent tissues. Whole-study findings and limits: Most tumor T cells seemingly derive from lymph node, then expand in tumor.

This clonotype was observed many times. Its antigen is unidentified. The lymph nodes were axillary draining lymph nodes from breast cancer patients. A single record per CDR3 protein comes from TCRdb applying MiXCR to the multiplex PCR reads. The data contain about 89,000 distinct CDR3 sequences, more than 25% of them singletons. The specimen was axillary lymph node tissue. The receptor was isolated from a female donor with breast cancer. Some clones in this sample may be carry-over from other donors' samples.

The CDR3 spells CASSLYRAQPQHF. The DNA for the CDR3 is TGTGCCAGCAGTTTATACAGGGCACAGCCCCAGCATTTT. This chain links TRBV27 with TRBJ1-5; the D gene is possibly TRBD1 (6 bases). Germline V lookup: CDR1 MNHEY, CDR2 SMNVEV (reference sequence). Trimming took off 1 base at V and 7 bases at J, with 8 bases between the two ends. The length of the CDR3 is 13 residues.